This T cell receptor beta chain was sequenced in a study of T cells in Graves' hyperthyroidism and ophthalmopathy. Hyperthyroidism patients were newly diagnosed, had disease duration under 2 months, and were aged 18 to 65 years. Exclusion criteria comprised uncontrolled infection, other autoimmune disease, pregnancy or lactation. CDR3 length: 15 amino acids. Looked up from germline, CDR1 is SEHNR and CDR2 is FQNEAQ (reference sequence). The V end lost 6 bases, the J end lost 0 bases, and 14 bases lay between the germline ends. This clonotype was observed at least ten times. Its antigen is as yet unknown. Study-wide points: Most thyroid clonotypes expanded above 0.001 were also detected in blood. Ophthalmopathy prediction by the model preceded onset by a median approximately 6.9 months.

The TCR beta CDR3 regions underwent amplification using RNA transcripts as the source. HTBI primers were the set used in a first-round RT-PCR of the TCR CDR3. One entry per CDR3 protein results from TCRdb running MiXCR on the multiplex PCR reads. The data contain around 290,000 distinct CDR3 sequences, more than 10% of them seen just once; the ten biggest clones take up 7.8%. The chain employs TRBV7-9 and TRBJ2-5; no reliable D call. The receptor's source is a woman in her twenties or thirties with Graves' hyperthyroidism that later progressed to Graves' ophthalmopathy. Sequencing was done on a sample of blood. In DNA form, the CDR3 reads TGTGCCAGCAGGGATTCAAGCAGGTACCAAGAGACCCAGTACTTC. Amino acids: CASRDSSRYQETQYF.